The rows below give T cell receptor beta chains drawn from one sample of a study of T cell changes during pregnancy in multiple sclerosis. Sequencing was performed with immunoSEQ multiplex PCR; in TCRdb, only in-frame clones are kept and a portion is missing. The sample consists of some 80,000 clones, less than 95% of them appearing once. The material was peripheral blood, obtained in the third trimester of pregnancy. These receptor sequences come from a female donor with multiple sclerosis, enrolled in a pregnancy study. The CDR3 runs from the conserved cysteine through the conserved F or W. A D gene is named only where the DNA matches it firmly. Clone size is given for some rows only: seen once, a few or many times, or a class if the clone is expanded.

j_gene	abundance	v_gene	d_gene	CDR3aa	CDR3nt
TRBJ2-7	NA	TRBV4-2	NA	CASSLQGREDYEQYF	TGTGCCAGCAGCCTACAGGGTAGGGAAGACTACGAGCAGTACTTC
TRBJ1-2	NA	TRBV18	NA	CASSFAGANYGYTF	TGTGCCAGCTCATTCGCAGGGGCTAACTATGGCTACACCTTC
TRBJ2-7	NA	TRBV10-2	NA	CASSVAGGYEQYF	TGCGCCAGCAGTGTAGCAGGGGGGTACGAGCAGTACTTC
TRBJ2-1	NA	TRBV5-1	NA	CASSRRTRGGDEQFF	TGCGCCAGCAGCAGACGAACTAGGGGGGGCGATGAGCAGTTCTTC
TRBJ1-2	NA	TRBV5-4	NA	CAFWGGEGYTF	TGTGCCTTCTGGGGGGGCGAGGGCTACACCTTC
TRBJ2-3	NA	TRBV6-1	TRBD1	CASRETGLDTQYF	TGTGCCAGCAGAGAGACAGGGTTAGATACGCAGTATTTT
TRBJ2-3	NA	TRBV5-1	TRBD1	CASSLAGTGLRRTDTQYF	TGCGCCAGCAGCTTGGCCGGGACAGGGCTCCGTCGCACAGATACGCAGTATTTT
TRBJ2-5	NA	TRBV4-1	TRBD2	CASSQGLAEQETQYF	TGCGCCAGCAGCCAAGGGCTAGCGGAACAAGAGACCCAGTACTTC
TRBJ1-3	NA	TRBV19	NA	CASSRQRNTIYF	TGTGCCAGTAGTAGACAAAGAAACACCATATATTTT
TRBJ1-1	NA	TRBV5-5	NA	CASSLGTVTVNTEAFF	TGTGCCAGCAGCTTGGGCACCGTCACAGTGAACACTGAAGCTTTCTTT
TRBJ2-5	few	TRBV7-2	NA	CASSFVRTVRETQYF	TGTGCCAGCAGCTTCGTAAGGACAGTGCGGGAGACCCAGTACTTC
TRBJ2-1	NA	TRBV5-1	NA	CASKAGYNEQFF	TGCGCCAGCAAGGCAGGCTACAATGAGCAGTTCTTC